Below are 11 T cell receptor beta chains sequenced from a single sample in a study of blood T cell repertoires in COVID-19. Generated by immunoSEQ multiplex PCR, the TCRdb table keeps only in-frame clones and is missing some. The sample lists 150,000 or so clones, roughly 80% seen once, with under 2% in the top ten. The sample taken for sequencing was peripheral blood. The receptors were gathered from a man at least 80 years old with acute or convalescent COVID-19.

This chain uses TRBV6-2 or TRBV6-3 with TRBJ2-5; D is uncertain. Trimming took 5 bases from V and 5 from J, leaving 9 bases between them. The CDR3 runs 12 residues. The germline CDR1 and CDR2 sequences are MNHEY and SVGEGT. This CDR3 reads CASSLIMETQYF. CDR3 in DNA: TGTGCCAGCAGTCTAATTATGGAGACCCAGTACTTC.

This rearrangement joins TRBV18 to TRBJ1-1; D not certain. The V and J ends lost 3 bases and 1 base respectively, with 15 bases between them. The CDR3 extends over 16 amino acids. From germline, CDR1 is KGHSH and CDR2 LQKENI. For the CDR3, the DNA is TGTGCCAGCTCACCGGTCACTTACAGACCGAACACTGAAGCTTTCTTT. Translation gives CASSPVTYRPNTEAFF.

This chain uses TRBV5-4 with TRBJ2-1; 12 nucleotides align to TRBD2. The CDR3 has 16 residues. Germline loops: CDR1 SGHNT, CDR2 YYREEE (reference sequence). V lost 4 bases, J lost 12 bases, and 14 bases stayed unmatched. The CDR3, as DNA: TGTGCCAGCAGCATAGGATCTAGCGGGGGGGCCTCCCGGCAGTTCTTC. Amino acid sequence: CASSIGSSGGASRQFF.

V usage is TRBV19 and J usage is TRBJ1-1; no clear D. The CDR3 totals 14 residues. V was trimmed by 0 bases and J by 6 bases, leaving 11 bases between them. Germline lookup yields CDR1 LNHDA and CDR2 SQIVND (reference sequence). CDR3 DNA sequence: TGTGCCAGTAGTATAGATCGAAGCGTGGCTGAAGCTTTCTTT. Translated: CASSIDRSVAEAFF.

The chain couples TRBV6-5 to TRBJ1-1, with D possibly being TRBD1 (6 bases). V lost 5 bases, J lost 7 bases, and 11 bases lay in between. Germline CDR1 MNHEY, CDR2 SVGAGI. The CDR3 runs to 12 residues. For the CDR3, the DNA is TGTGCCAGCAGTCAGGACAGCGTTGAAGCTTTCTTT. As protein: CASSQDSVEAFF.

This chain uses TRBV7-6 with TRBJ2-3; 12 bases match TRBD2. CDR1 is SGHVS, CDR2 FNYEAQ, per germline. After removal of 3 bases from V and 5 bases from J, the junction contained 6 bases not matched to a gene. The CDR3 is 16 amino acids. CDR3 protein: CASSFPSGGGEDTQYF. CDR3 nucleotides: TGTGCCAGCAGCTTTCCTAGCGGGGGGGGAGAAGATACGCAGTATTTT. The full variable domain, rest sourced from reference TRBV7-6 and TRBJ2-3, is GAGVSQSPRYKVTKRGQDVALRCDPISGHVSLYWYRQALGQGPEFLTYFNYEAQQDKSGLPNDRFSAERPEGSISTLTIQRTEQRDSAMYRCASSFPSGGGEDTQYFGPGTRLTVL.

The sample holds a few counts of this clone. The chain carries TRBV7-9 and TRBJ2-1; TRBD1 might be the D (7 bases). The CDR3 runs to 15 residues. Germline values: CDR1 SEHNR, CDR2 FQNEAQ (reference sequence). Trimming removed 4 bases at V and 8 bases at J, with 18 bases between. The CDR3 DNA follows: TGTGCCAGCAGCTCCTGGAGACAGGGAGGCGATGAGCAGTTCTTC. It specifies CASSSWRQGGDEQFF.

The chain combines TRBV12-3 or TRBV12-4 with TRBJ1-2; 8 bases line up with TRBD1. Unmatched junction bases numbered 3, after V lost 2 bases and J lost 10 bases. This CDR3 region has 12 residues. The CDR3 nucleotides are TGTGCCAGCAGTTTATCAGGGGGCGACTACACCTTC. Its protein product is CASSLSGGDYTF.

The chain recombines TRBV7-2 with TRBJ2-3; 14 bases are shared with TRBD2. This CDR3 comprises 16 residues. Germline CDR1 SGHTA, CDR2 FQGNSA. J gave up 3 bases and V 5 bases, and 4 bases lay outside the gene matches. CDR3 bases: TGTGCCAGCAGCAAGCGACTAGCGGGGGGGACAGATACGCAGTATTTT. Its translation is CASSKRLAGGTDTQYF.

The chain joins TRBV2 to TRBJ1-4; 9 bases are a match to TRBD1. Germline V lookup: CDR1 SNHLY, CDR2 FYNNEI. Trimming removed 6 bases from V and 7 bases from J; junction bases left unmatched: 9. The CDR3 loop spans 15 amino acids. CDR3 residues: CASSQRTGEAEKLFF. Written as DNA, the CDR3 is TGTGCCAGCAGCCAAAGGACAGGGGAGGCTGAAAAACTGTTTTTT.

The chain is built from TRBV5-8 and TRBJ2-1; 8 bases line up with TRBD2. The CDR3 length is 15 residues. V was pared by 0 bases and J by 3 bases, with 2 bases of the junction left unmatched. The V gene's germline CDR1 is SGHTS and CDR2 YDEGEE. CDR3 sequence: CASSLGGGYYNEQFF. The DNA of the CDR3 is TGTGCCAGCAGCTTGGGCGGGGGGTACTACAATGAGCAGTTCTTC.